These T cell receptor beta chains were read from a single sample in a study of blood T cells in healthy people across ages. TCRdb re-called the 5' RACE reads with MiXCR, one entry per CDR3 protein. The sample contains about 1.1 million distinct CDR3 sequences, about two fifths of which appear only once. The sample taken for sequencing was blood. These receptors all come from a young man in good health. The CDR3 runs from the conserved cysteine through the conserved F or W. Each record gives: J gene, CDR3 length, D gene, V gene, clone size, CDR3 DNA, CDR3 protein. D genes are given only for firm matches. Not all rows give a size; the values are once, few, many and, for expanded clones, a class.

j_gene: TRBJ1-1; len: 15; d_gene: NA; v_gene: TRBV4-1; abundance: few; CDR3nt: TGCGCCAGCAGCCAAGCGTTACAGGGCGGTACTGAAGCTTTCTTT; CDR3aa: CASSQALQGGTEAFF
j_gene: TRBJ2-3; len: 15; d_gene: NA; v_gene: TRBV7-9; abundance: many; CDR3nt: TGTGCCAGCAGCCCGACAGGTTATGGCACAGATACGCAGTATTTT; CDR3aa: CASSPTGYGTDTQYF
j_gene: TRBJ2-3; len: 16; d_gene: NA; v_gene: TRBV4-3; abundance: few; CDR3nt: TGCGCCAGCAGCCCCGACCCCCTCGGGGGAGGAGATACGCAGTATTTT; CDR3aa: CASSPDPLGGGDTQYF
j_gene: TRBJ2-1; len: 15; d_gene: NA; v_gene: TRBV11-2; abundance: few; CDR3nt: TGTGCCAGCAGCCCTTCACTCGGGGGTTACAATGAGCAGTTCTTC; CDR3aa: CASSPSLGGYNEQFF
j_gene: TRBJ1-2; len: 16; d_gene: NA; v_gene: TRBV6-2/TRBV6-3; abundance: few; CDR3nt: TGTGCCAGCAGTTACTCGTCGGGGCTGGGAGGATATGGCTACACCTTC; CDR3aa: CASSYSSGLGGYGYTF
j_gene: TRBJ1-6; len: 15; d_gene: NA; v_gene: TRBV7-3; abundance: few; CDR3nt: TGTGCCAGCAGTTCACAGGGTACCCTAAATTCACCCCTCCACTTT; CDR3aa: CASSSQGTLNSPLHF
j_gene: TRBJ1-4; len: 16; d_gene: NA; v_gene: TRBV15; abundance: few; CDR3nt: TGTGCCACCAGCAGAGATCAGCGTGCAACTAATGAAAAACTGTTTTTT; CDR3aa: CATSRDQRATNEKLFF
j_gene: TRBJ1-1; len: 13; d_gene: NA; v_gene: TRBV2; abundance: NA; CDR3nt: TGTGCCAGCATCCGGGCCAAGAACACTGAAGCTTTCTTT; CDR3aa: CASIRAKNTEAFF
j_gene: TRBJ2-1; len: 17; d_gene: NA; v_gene: TRBV2; abundance: NA; CDR3nt: TGTGCCAGCAGGCCGGGTCCGACAGGAACCTCCTACAATGAGCAGTTCTTC; CDR3aa: CASRPGPTGTSYNEQFF
j_gene: TRBJ2-1; len: 15; d_gene: NA; v_gene: TRBV7-2; abundance: NA; CDR3nt: TGTGCCAGCAGCTTAGTAGGTGGATCCAACGATGGGCAGTTCTTC; CDR3aa: CASSLVGGSNDGQFF
j_gene: TRBJ1-5; len: 14; d_gene: TRBD1; v_gene: TRBV20-1; abundance: NA; CDR3nt: TGCAGTGCCCGACAGGGAGGTGGCAATCAGCCCCAGCATTTT; CDR3aa: CSARQGGGNQPQHF
j_gene: TRBJ2-5; len: 13; d_gene: NA; v_gene: TRBV20-1; abundance: NA; CDR3nt: TGCAGTGTAGTTAACGGGGGTCAAGAGACCCAGTACTTC; CDR3aa: CSVVNGGQETQYF
j_gene: TRBJ1-2; len: 12; d_gene: NA; v_gene: TRBV29-1; abundance: NA; CDR3nt: TGCAGCGTTGAACTCACCCTATCGGGCTACACCTTC; CDR3aa: CSVELTLSGYTF
j_gene: TRBJ2-7; len: 13; d_gene: NA; v_gene: TRBV6-2/TRBV6-3; abundance: NA; CDR3nt: TGTGCCAGCGGCATGCGCGCAAGGCACGAGCAGTACTTC; CDR3aa: CASGMRARHEQYF
j_gene: TRBJ1-1; len: 13; d_gene: NA; v_gene: TRBV7-9; abundance: NA; CDR3nt: TGTGCCAGCAGCTTACCGGGTTCCGGTGAAGCTTTCTTT; CDR3aa: CASSLPGSGEAFF
j_gene: TRBJ2-7; len: 15; d_gene: NA; v_gene: TRBV7-2; abundance: few; CDR3nt: TGTGCCAGCAGCTTCTCAAGTTGGGACTCCTACGAGCAGTACTTC; CDR3aa: CASSFSSWDSYEQYF
j_gene: TRBJ2-7; len: 14; d_gene: NA; v_gene: TRBV20-1; abundance: few; CDR3nt: TGCAGTGCTAGAGATCTCACAGGCAACTACGAGCAGTACTTC; CDR3aa: CSARDLTGNYEQYF
j_gene: TRBJ2-7; len: 15; d_gene: NA; v_gene: TRBV27; abundance: NA; CDR3nt: TGTGCCAGCAGTTTATCGGCAGTATACTCCTACGAGCAGTACTTC; CDR3aa: CASSLSAVYSYEQYF
j_gene: TRBJ2-5; len: 18; d_gene: TRBD2; v_gene: TRBV4-2; abundance: few; CDR3nt: TGTGCCAGCAGCCAAGATCGATGGGAGACTAGCGGTAAAGAGACCCAGTACTTC; CDR3aa: CASSQDRWETSGKETQYF
j_gene: TRBJ1-1; len: 14; d_gene: NA; v_gene: TRBV6-2/TRBV6-3; abundance: few; CDR3nt: TGTGCCAGCAGTTATTCCGACAGTAACACTGAAGCTTTCTTT; CDR3aa: CASSYSDSNTEAFF
j_gene: TRBJ2-3; len: 13; d_gene: NA; v_gene: TRBV9; abundance: many; CDR3nt: TGTGCCAGCAGCGTAGGTAGCACAGATACGCAGTATTTT; CDR3aa: CASSVGSTDTQYF
j_gene: TRBJ1-2; len: 14; d_gene: NA; v_gene: TRBV3-1; abundance: NA; CDR3nt: TGTGCCAGCAGCCAGGACGGGCCATCGCATGGCTACACCTTC; CDR3aa: CASSQDGPSHGYTF
j_gene: TRBJ1-5; len: 16; d_gene: NA; v_gene: TRBV7-9; abundance: NA; CDR3nt: TGTGCCAGCAGCGATAACAGGGAAGGGGTGAAACAGCCCCAGCATTTT; CDR3aa: CASSDNREGVKQPQHF
j_gene: TRBJ2-7; len: 16; d_gene: TRBD1; v_gene: TRBV20-1; abundance: NA; CDR3nt: TGCAGTGCTAGAGAGGAAGGGACAGGGATCCCCTACGAGCAGTACTTC; CDR3aa: CSAREEGTGIPYEQYF
j_gene: TRBJ1-3; len: 15; d_gene: NA; v_gene: TRBV23-1; abundance: NA; CDR3nt: TGCGCCAGCAGTCAATTGGGGGCGTCTGGAAACACCATATATTTT; CDR3aa: CASSQLGASGNTIYF
j_gene: TRBJ1-1; len: 10; d_gene: NA; v_gene: TRBV6-5; abundance: NA; CDR3nt: TGTGCCAGTGTATCGGGTAAAGCTTTCTTT; CDR3aa: CASVSGKAFF
j_gene: TRBJ2-6; len: 16; d_gene: NA; v_gene: TRBV7-2; abundance: NA; CDR3nt: TGTGCCAGCAGCTCCGGACTTCGCTCTGGGGCCAACGTCCTGACTTTC; CDR3aa: CASSSGLRSGANVLTF
j_gene: TRBJ1-1; len: 15; d_gene: NA; v_gene: TRBV10-3; abundance: NA; CDR3nt: TGTGCCATCAGTGAGTATGGGGGGTCCAACACTGAAGCTTTCTTT; CDR3aa: CAISEYGGSNTEAFF
j_gene: TRBJ2-1; len: 15; d_gene: NA; v_gene: TRBV20-1; abundance: NA; CDR3nt: TGCAGTGCTAGGCGAGGCGTGAGCTCCTACAATGAGCAGTTCTTC; CDR3aa: CSARRGVSSYNEQFF
j_gene: TRBJ2-2; len: 15; d_gene: NA; v_gene: TRBV3-1; abundance: few; CDR3nt: TGTGCCAGCAGCGGACGCGCGGAAATAGGCGGGGAGCTGTTTTTT; CDR3aa: CASSGRAEIGGELFF
j_gene: TRBJ1-5; len: 14; d_gene: NA; v_gene: TRBV6-1; abundance: NA; CDR3nt: TGTGCCAGCAGTGAAGGGGGGCCCAATCAGCCCCAGCATTTT; CDR3aa: CASSEGGPNQPQHF
j_gene: TRBJ1-2; len: 18; d_gene: NA; v_gene: TRBV20-1; abundance: few; CDR3nt: TGCAGTGCTGCCGTGTTGGGTGGGCAGACTGAAATTAACTATGGCTACACCTTC; CDR3aa: CSAAVLGGQTEINYGYTF
j_gene: TRBJ1-5; len: 15; d_gene: TRBD1; v_gene: TRBV29-1; abundance: NA; CDR3nt: TGCAGGGGGACAGATCGGCAGGAGGCTAATCAGCCCCAGCATTTT; CDR3aa: CRGTDRQEANQPQHF
j_gene: TRBJ1-2; len: 14; d_gene: NA; v_gene: TRBV4-1; abundance: few; CDR3nt: TGCGCCAGCAGCCAAGAATGGCTGGGGGGAGGCTACACCTTC; CDR3aa: CASSQEWLGGGYTF
j_gene: TRBJ2-7; len: 15; d_gene: NA; v_gene: TRBV9; abundance: few; CDR3nt: TGTGCCAGCAGCGTTAGGACCGTTCCCCCCTACGAGCAGTACTTC; CDR3aa: CASSVRTVPPYEQYF
j_gene: TRBJ2-3; len: 17; d_gene: TRBD2; v_gene: TRBV5-5; abundance: NA; CDR3nt: TGTGCCAGCAGCCGAACCTCTAGCGGGGGGGCCGGGGATACGCAGTATTTT; CDR3aa: CASSRTSSGGAGDTQYF
j_gene: TRBJ2-1; len: 17; d_gene: TRBD1; v_gene: TRBV7-3; abundance: few; CDR3nt: TGTGCCAGCAGCTTAACCCGACAGGGTATAGGAGACAATGAGCAGTTCTTC; CDR3aa: CASSLTRQGIGDNEQFF
j_gene: TRBJ2-3; len: 12; d_gene: NA; v_gene: TRBV20-1; abundance: NA; CDR3nt: TGCAGTGCTACGCGTAGCACAGATACGCAGTATTTT; CDR3aa: CSATRSTDTQYF
j_gene: TRBJ2-3; len: 15; d_gene: TRBD1; v_gene: TRBV3-1; abundance: few; CDR3nt: TGTGCCAGCAGCCAATGGGACAGTAGCACAGATACGCAGTATTTT; CDR3aa: CASSQWDSSTDTQYF
j_gene: TRBJ2-1; len: 15; d_gene: TRBD1; v_gene: TRBV27; abundance: NA; CDR3nt: TGTGCCAGCACCCAACTGGGGACAGATAACAATGAGCAGTTCTTC; CDR3aa: CASTQLGTDNNEQFF
j_gene: TRBJ2-5; len: 13; d_gene: NA; v_gene: TRBV29-1; abundance: NA; CDR3nt: TGCAGCGTCCACCGGGACATAGGGGAGACCCAGTACTTC; CDR3aa: CSVHRDIGETQYF
j_gene: TRBJ2-5; len: 15; d_gene: NA; v_gene: TRBV5-1; abundance: NA; CDR3nt: TGCGCCAGCAGCTTGGCGGCAGGTTTGCAAGAGACCCAGTACTTC; CDR3aa: CASSLAAGLQETQYF
j_gene: TRBJ1-2; len: 13; d_gene: NA; v_gene: TRBV10-3; abundance: NA; CDR3nt: TGTGCCATCAGTGACGACAGCCAGCCGCGGTACACCTTC; CDR3aa: CAISDDSQPRYTF